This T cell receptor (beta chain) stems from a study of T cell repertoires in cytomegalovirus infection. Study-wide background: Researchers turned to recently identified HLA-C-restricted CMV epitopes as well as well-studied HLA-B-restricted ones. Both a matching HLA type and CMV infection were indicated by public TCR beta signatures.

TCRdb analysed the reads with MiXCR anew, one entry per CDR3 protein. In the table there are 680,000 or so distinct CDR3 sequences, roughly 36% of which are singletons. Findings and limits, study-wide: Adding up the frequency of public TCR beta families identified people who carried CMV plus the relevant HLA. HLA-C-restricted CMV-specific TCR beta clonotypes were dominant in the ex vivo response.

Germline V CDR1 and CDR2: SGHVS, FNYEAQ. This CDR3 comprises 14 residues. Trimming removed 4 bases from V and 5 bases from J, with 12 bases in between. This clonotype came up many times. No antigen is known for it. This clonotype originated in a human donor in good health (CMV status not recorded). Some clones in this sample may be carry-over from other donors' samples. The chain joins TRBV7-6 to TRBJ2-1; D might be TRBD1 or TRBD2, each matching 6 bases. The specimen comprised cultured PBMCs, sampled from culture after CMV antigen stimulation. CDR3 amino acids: CASSSGGLHNEQFF. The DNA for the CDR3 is TGTGCCAGCAGCTCCGGGGGCCTTCACAATGAGCAGTTCTTC. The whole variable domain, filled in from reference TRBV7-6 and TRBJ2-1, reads GAGVSQSPRYKVTKRGQDVALRCDPISGHVSLYWYRQALGQGPEFLTYFNYEAQQDKSGLPNDRFSAERPEGSISTLTIQRTEQRDSAMYRCASSSGGLHNEQFFGPGTRLTVL.